Following are 32 T cell receptor beta chains from one sample sequenced in a study of T cell responses to AZD1222 COVID-19 vaccine. Produced via immunoSEQ multiplex PCR; TCRdb's table is partial and in-frame only. The sample includes about 77,000 clones, 92% of them seen just once. Here the sequenced sample was peripheral blood, taken 28 days after the second AZD1222 dose. These receptor sequences come from an adult who received the AZD1222 COVID-19 vaccine.

In its sample, this clone was seen once. CDR3 in amino acids: CASTSYRDEAFF. In nucleotides, the CDR3 is TGTGCCAGCACCTCTTACAGGGATGAAGCTTTCTTT. V is TRBV28 and J is TRBJ1-1; a possible D gene is TRBD1 (6 bases). The CDR3 has 12 residues. Trimming shortened V by 7 bases and J by 7 bases, and 13 bases separated the two germline ends. CDR1 is MDHEN, CDR2 SYDVKM, per germline.

The chain combines TRBV12-5 with TRBJ1-4, with D unclear. Germline CDR1 is LGHNT and CDR2 is FRNRAP. V dropped 2 bases and J dropped 4 bases, with 5 bases sitting between them. This CDR3 is 13 amino acids long. The CDR3 protein is CASGLYSNEKLFF. For the CDR3, the DNA is TGTGCTAGTGGTTTGTACAGTAATGAAAAACTGTTTTTT.

The rearrangement links TRBV19 to TRBJ1-1; no firm D call. This CDR3 is built from 13 residues. Germline V gene data show CDR1 as LNHDA and CDR2 as SQIVND (reference sequence). The germline V and J ends were trimmed by 5 bases and 6 bases, with 13 bases remaining between them. This chain's CDR3 is CASSFDRWAEAFF. The CDR3 DNA sequence: TGTGCCAGTAGTTTTGATAGGTGGGCTGAAGCTTTCTTT.

The table lists this clone with a count of one. The CDR3 sequence: CASSLKRQGGGSPLHF. The DNA for the CDR3 is TGTGCCAGCAGTTTAAAGCGACAGGGCGGGGGATCACCCCTCCACTTT. V and J are TRBV27 and TRBJ1-6, with TRBD1 identical over 7 bases. CDR3 length: 16 amino acids. Germline CDR1 reads MNHEY; CDR2 reads SMNVEV (reference sequence). Germline trimming cut 2 bases from V and 10 bases from J; bases unmatched to any gene: 11.

The chain carries TRBV3-1 (or the pseudogene TRBV3-2) and TRBJ1-2; no clear D. V was pared by 0 bases and J by 8 bases, with 13 bases between. The CDR3 is 14 amino acids. Germline CDR1 LGHDT, CDR2 YNNKEL (reference sequence). The CDR3 sequence is CASSQEVSGGGYTF. The CDR3 DNA is TGTGCCAGCAGCCAAGAAGTGTCAGGTGGCGGCTACACCTTC.

The chain links TRBV19 to TRBJ2-7, with D perhaps assigned TRBD1 or TRBD2 (5 bases each). From germline, CDR1 is LNHDA and CDR2 SQIVND (reference sequence). Trimming cost V 1 base and J 5 bases, with 12 bases left between them. The CDR3 contains 14 residues. CDR3 residues: CASSIGGLGDEQYF. The CDR3 DNA sequence: TGTGCCAGTAGTATAGGAGGACTGGGGGACGAGCAGTACTTC. The full variable domain, with the rest looked up from reference TRBV19 and TRBJ2-7, is DGGITQSPKYLFRKEGQNVTLSCEQNLNHDAMYWYRQDPGQGLRLIYYSQIVNDFQKGDIAEGYSVSREKKESFPLTVTSAQKNPTAFYLCASSIGGLGDEQYFGPGTRLTVT.

V gene TRBV29-1 combines with J gene TRBJ1-2, with D unclear. This CDR3 comprises 15 residues. V gave up 0 bases and J gave up 2 bases, with 13 bases separating them. Germline V gene data show CDR1 as SQVTM and CDR2 as ANQGSEA. CDR3 in DNA: TGCAGCGTTGAAGATCCGTGGGAAGTCAACTATGGCTACACCTTC. Encoded protein: CSVEDPWEVNYGYTF.

This chain links TRBV18 with TRBJ2-7; 7 nucleotides agree with TRBD2. The CDR3 consists of 13 residues. Germline-derived CDR1 and CDR2 are KGHSH and LQKENI. The J segment lost 6 bases and the V segment lost 3 bases, leaving 5 bases of the junction unmatched. Written as DNA, the CDR3 is TGTGCCAGCTCACCTCGATCGGGGGGCGAGCAGTACTTC. Protein: CASSPRSGGEQYF.

CDR3: CASSVAGRGQADTQYF. The CDR3 DNA reads as TGTGCCAGCAGCGTAGCGGGCAGGGGGCAGGCAGATACGCAGTATTTT. V usage is TRBV9 and J usage is TRBJ2-3, with 8 bases lining up with TRBD1. Germline V gene lookup returns CDR1 SGDLS and CDR2 YYNGEE. V shed 0 bases and J 4 bases; nucleotides not matched to a gene: 7. This CDR3 region has 16 residues. Using reference TRBV9 and TRBJ2-3 for the parts outside the CDR3, the full variable domain is DSGVTQTPKHLITATGQRVTLRCSPRSGDLSVYWYQQSLDQGLQFLIQYYNGEERAKGNILERFSAQQFPDLHSELNLSSLELGDSALYFCASSVAGRGQADTQYFGPGTRLTVL.

The chain carries TRBV3-1 (or the pseudogene TRBV3-2) and TRBJ2-5; TRBD2 agrees at 14 bases. The germline gives CDR1 LGHDT, CDR2 YNNKEL (reference sequence). The junction had 11 bases not matched to a gene; V was cut back by 1 base and J by 4 bases. This CDR3 contains 19 residues. The CDR3 DNA sequence: TGTGCCAGCAGCCAAGTAATAGGAGGGACTAGCGGGAGTGGAGAGACCCAGTACTTC. Translated: CASSQVIGGTSGSGETQYF.

This chain joins TRBV30 and TRBJ1-2, with D possibly being TRBD1 (5 bases). Germline CDR1 is GTSNPN and CDR2 is SVGIG (reference sequence). Trimming pared 1 base from V and 0 bases from J, leaving 12 bases between. The CDR3 sequence is 15 residues long. The CDR3 loop reads CAWSGAGKSNYGYTF. CDR3 sequence (DNA): TGTGCCTGGAGTGGGGCAGGGAAGTCTAACTATGGCTACACCTTC. Based on the CDR3 plus reference TRBV30 and TRBJ1-2, the full variable domain is SQTIHQWPATLVQPVGSPLSLECTVEGTSNPNLYWYRQAAGRGLQLLFYSVGIGQISSEVPQNLSASRPQDRQFILSSKKLLLSDSGFYLCAWSGAGKSNYGYTFGSGTRLTVV.

CDR3: CASSLRVSYEQYF. DNA for the CDR3: TGTGCCAGCAGTTTAAGAGTCTCCTACGAGCAGTACTTC. The chain links TRBV27 to TRBJ2-7, with D hard to call. Looked up from germline, CDR1 is MNHEY and CDR2 is SMNVEV (reference sequence). This CDR3 has 13 amino acids. V was clipped by 2 bases and J by 0 bases, with 5 bases between them.

The V gene is TRBV7-8, the J gene TRBJ1-3; a weak D match, TRBD1 (6 bases). Germline CDR1 reads SGHVS; CDR2 reads FQNEAQ. CDR3 length: 16 amino acids. Trimming shortened V by 1 base and J by 0 bases, and 10 bases separated the two germline ends. In DNA form, the CDR3 reads TGTGCCAGCAGCTTAGAACAGGGATTCTCTGGAAACACCATATATTTT. It is translated as CASSLEQGFSGNTIYF.

This clone is deemed large (0.1 to 1%). The chain has TRBV4-2 and TRBJ2-2; D unclear. Germline V gene lookup returns CDR1 LGHNA and CDR2 YNFKEQ. With 1 base removed from V and 6 bases from J, the gap between germline ends came to 9 bases. The CDR3 extends over 14 amino acids. The CDR3 DNA sequence: TGTGCCAGCAGCCAAGGAGAGTCCCCCGGGGAGCTGTTTTTT. Translation: CASSQGESPGELFF.

The chain recombines TRBV19 with TRBJ1-1; the D is unclear. This CDR3 contains 13 residues. Germline CDR1 is LNHDA and CDR2 is SQIVND (reference sequence). The ends were cut back, 6 bases at V and 7 bases at J, with 15 bases in the middle. The CDR3 DNA sequence: TGTGCCAGTAGAAGAAGCCGGCCTGGTGAAGCTTTCTTT. This gives the protein CASRRSRPGEAFF.

The chain combines TRBV5-1 with TRBJ2-5; no definite D call. The germline V gene has CDR1 SGHRS and CDR2 YFSETQ. This CDR3 has 15 residues. Trimming cost V 0 bases and J 0 bases, with 9 bases left between them. The CDR3 protein is CASSLARKYQETQYF. As DNA, the CDR3 is TGCGCCAGCAGCTTGGCAAGAAAGTACCAAGAGACCCAGTACTTC. The full variable domain, with the rest looked up from reference TRBV5-1 and TRBJ2-5, is KAGVTQTPRYLIKTRGQQVTLSCSPISGHRSVSWYQQTPGQGLQFLFEYFSETQRNKGNFPGRFSGRQFSNSRSEMNVSTLELGDSALYLCASSLARKYQETQYFGPGTRLLVL.

This clone has more than one count but fewer than ten. The chain employs TRBV6-2 or TRBV6-3 and TRBJ1-2; D may be TRBD1 (6 bases). The CDR3 has 13 residues. The V gene lost 4 bases and the J gene lost 6 bases, with 12 bases spanning the gap. The germline V gene encodes CDR1 MNHEY and CDR2 SVGEGT. As DNA, the CDR3 is TGTGCCAGCAGTTTACAGGGAGCGGATGGCTACACCTTC. Translating it yields CASSLQGADGYTF.

CDR3 coding DNA: TGTGCCAGCAGCAGGGAGCGGGAGGGCCTTAATGAGCAGTTCTTC. Encoded protein: CASSREREGLNEQFF. V and J are TRBV7-3 and TRBJ2-1; 10 nucleotides agree with TRBD2. Germline V gene data show CDR1 as SGHTA and CDR2 as FQGTGA. The length of the CDR3 is 15 residues. With V trimmed by 5 bases and J by 7 bases, 8 bases remained unmatched.

This rearrangement joins TRBV7-9 to TRBJ2-7; D may be TRBD2 (5 bases). The CDR3 consists of 15 residues. V lost 5 bases to trimming and J lost 0 bases, with 14 bases between them. Germline V lookup: CDR1 SEHNR, CDR2 FQNEAQ (reference sequence). CDR3 sequence: CASSAGILSSYEQYF. CDR3 DNA: TGTGCCAGCAGCGCCGGGATTCTAAGCTCCTACGAGCAGTACTTC.

There are many counts of this clone. The chain carries TRBV2 and TRBJ2-7; 8 bases match TRBD1. The V segment lost 4 bases and the J segment 4 bases; nucleotides outside the gene matches: 6. Per germline, CDR1 SNHLY and CDR2 FYNNEI. The CDR3 extends over 14 amino acids. CDR3 sequence: CASSARQGIYEQYF. The CDR3 DNA follows: TGTGCCAGCAGTGCCCGACAGGGGATATACGAGCAGTACTTC.

The CDR3: CASSIETGPYDNQPQHF. CDR3 bases: TGTGCCAGTAGTATAGAGACAGGGCCCTATGACAATCAGCCCCAGCATTTT. V and J are TRBV19 and TRBJ1-5; 7 positions agree with TRBD1. CDR1 is LNHDA and CDR2 is SQIVND in the germline V gene (reference sequence). The length of the CDR3 is 17 residues. V lost 0 bases and J lost 3; bases outside the gene matches: 8.

The chain has TRBV20-1 and TRBJ2-7, with D unclear. V was shortened by 8 bases and J by 2 bases, with 10 bases between the two germline ends. The CDR3 runs to 11 residues. CDR1 is DFQATT, CDR2 SNEGSKA, per germline (reference sequence). The CDR3 DNA is TGCAGTCCTGGATCGACCTACGAGCAGTACTTC. Its translation is CSPGSTYEQYF.

V gene TRBV12-3 or TRBV12-4 combines with J gene TRBJ2-5; no clear D. V lost 4 bases to trimming and J lost 3 bases, with 3 bases between them. The CDR3 consists of 11 residues. As DNA, the CDR3 is TGTGCCAGCAGTTCCGAAGAGACCCAGTACTTC. The encoded protein is CASSSEETQYF.

The rearrangement links TRBV6-5 to TRBJ1-4; TRBD1 matches 7 bases. The germline CDR1 and CDR2 sequences are MNHEY and SVGAGI. The CDR3 length is 15 residues. After removal of 6 bases from V and 8 bases from J, the junction contained 12 bases not matched to a gene. The CDR3 loop is CASSALTGVREKLFF. The CDR3 DNA is TGTGCCAGCAGCGCCCTAACAGGGGTTCGGGAAAAACTGTTTTTT.

V and J are TRBV11-2 and TRBJ2-7, with D perhaps TRBD2 (6 bases). Germline loops: CDR1 SGHAT, CDR2 FQNNGV. This CDR3 contains 15 residues. The V and J ends lost 1 base and 5 bases respectively, with 15 bases between them. The CDR3 sequence is CASSLVGGKGHEQYF. DNA of the CDR3: TGTGCCAGCAGCTTAGTAGGAGGGAAGGGCCACGAGCAGTACTTC.

The chain carries TRBV6-6 and TRBJ1-1; no definite D call. Trimming pared 5 bases from V and 1 base from J, leaving 5 bases between. There are 12 residues in the CDR3. Germline lookup yields CDR1 MNHNY and CDR2 SVGAGI (reference sequence). CDR3 sequence: CASSPGNTEAFF. The DNA of the CDR3 is TGTGCCAGCAGTCCAGGGAACACTGAAGCTTTCTTT.

V usage is TRBV2 and J usage is TRBJ2-2, with D maybe TRBD1 (5 bases). The CDR3 is made up of 15 amino acids. Germline CDR1 reads SNHLY; CDR2 reads FYNNEI. The V end lost 8 bases, the J end lost 1 base, and 14 bases lay between the germline ends. The CDR3 protein is CASYQGWMNTGELFF. Written as DNA, the CDR3 is TGTGCCAGCTACCAGGGATGGATGAACACCGGGGAGCTGTTTTTT.

The V and J genes are TRBV6-1 and TRBJ1-4, with D perhaps matching TRBD1 (6 bases). From germline, CDR1 is MNHNS and CDR2 SASEGT. The CDR3 sequence is 18 residues long. The germline V and J ends were trimmed by 3 bases and 3 bases, with 20 bases remaining between them. CDR3 bases: TGTGCCAGCAGTGATCCGAGGGGGGGTATGGCATCTAATGAAAAACTGTTTTTT. Its translation: CASSDPRGGMASNEKLFF.

The chain has TRBV6-6 and TRBJ1-5, with D tentatively TRBD1 (5 bases). CDR1 and CDR2 (germline): MNHNY, SVGAGI (reference sequence). Trimming shortened V by 5 bases and J by 6 bases, and 20 bases separated the two germline ends. This CDR3 spans 16 amino acids. The CDR3 DNA follows: TGTGCCAGCAGTACGACCGGGACCGAAGGAGGTCAGCCCCAGCATTTT. Amino acid sequence: CASSTTGTEGGQPQHF.

The chain employs TRBV10-3 and TRBJ2-2, with TRBD1 matching over 7 bases. With V trimmed by 2 bases and J by 3 bases, 0 bases remained unmatched. There are 14 residues in the CDR3. Germline assignment: CDR1 ENHRY and CDR2 SYGVKD. In nucleotides, the CDR3 is TGTGCCATCAGTGAGGGGACAGACACCGGGGAGCTGTTTTTT. Its protein product is CAISEGTDTGELFF.

The genes are TRBV28 and TRBJ2-5; D tentatively fits TRBD1 or TRBD2 (6 bases each). Per germline, CDR1 MDHEN and CDR2 SYDVKM. The germline V and J ends were trimmed by 1 base and 3 bases, with 15 bases remaining between them. CDR3 length: 16 amino acids. The CDR3 is CASSLLSRGREETQYF. The CDR3 DNA reads TGTGCCAGCAGTTTATTGAGTCGGGGGCGTGAAGAGACCCAGTACTTC.

The chain couples TRBV9 to TRBJ1-1; the D gene is possibly TRBD1 (6 bases). The CDR3 consists of 15 residues. V gave up 3 bases and J gave up 4 bases, with 16 bases separating them. The germline V gene encodes CDR1 SGDLS and CDR2 YYNGEE. The CDR3 is CASSATGNPGTEAFF. The CDR3 nucleotides are TGTGCCAGCAGCGCTACAGGGAACCCCGGCACTGAAGCTTTCTTT.